The T cell receptor (beta chain) described here comes from a study of control samples from healthy donors and cancer patients. Per germline, CDR1 LNHDA and CDR2 SQIVND (reference sequence). V lost 5 bases, J lost 7 bases, and 15 bases lay in between. The CDR3 runs to 14 residues. This clone was observed once. Method: immunoSEQ multiplex PCR; TCRdb's copy keeps in-frame clones and lacks some. The table includes approximately 45,000 clones, 91% detected once. This TCR was recovered from a middle-aged woman with head and neck cancer. The sample taken for sequencing was PBMCs. The chain links TRBV19 to TRBJ1-3; tentatively, D is TRBD1 (6 bases). In DNA form, the CDR3 reads TGTGCCAGTAGTGCTCAGGGGATTAAGAACACCATATATTTT. Translating gives CASSAQGIKNTIYF.